The clone carrying this T cell receptor beta chain was counted ten times or more. This CDR3 contains 18 residues. This entry is derived from a study of early T cells in non-severe SARS-CoV-2 infection. Researchers tagged individual cDNA molecules with unique molecular identifiers. TCRdb processed the 5' RACE reads anew with MiXCR; each CDR3 protein has one entry. Seen here are about 28,000 distinct CDR3 sequences, about 4.3% observed once, and the top ten hold approximately 5.3%. The chain joins TRBV3-2 to TRBJ2-3; the DNA was not compared with TRBD1, the D call given in the table. TRBV3-2 is designated a pseudogene. This receptor was taken from an adult who was a healthcare worker with PCR-confirmed SARS-CoV-2 infection or an uninfected control (not recorded which). The starting material was whole blood, obtained at baseline. Here the CDR3 reads CASSQVGQSGHPTDTQYF. The CDR3 coding sequence is TGTGCCAGCAGCCAAGTAGGACAGAGCGGGCATCCCACAGATACGCAGTATTTT.